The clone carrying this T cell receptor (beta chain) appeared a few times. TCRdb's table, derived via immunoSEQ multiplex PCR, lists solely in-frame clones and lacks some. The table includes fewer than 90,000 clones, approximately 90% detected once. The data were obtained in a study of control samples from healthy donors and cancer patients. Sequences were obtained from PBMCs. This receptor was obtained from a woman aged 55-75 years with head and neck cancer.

The CDR3 protein is CASSLRLAGTEQFF. In nucleotides, the CDR3 is TGTGCCAGCAGCTTAAGACTAGCGGGGACGGAGCAGTTCTTC. The rearrangement links TRBV14 to TRBJ2-1; 11 bases line up with TRBD2. Germline assignment: CDR1 SGHDN and CDR2 FVKESK. V lost 5 bases and J lost 10; bases outside the gene matches: 7. This CDR3 region has 14 residues.